These 19 T cell receptor beta chains were all obtained from the same sample, sequenced in a study of Ad26.COV2.S vaccination and SARS-CoV-2 variants. Treatment of the sample: 15 to 20 received Ad26.COV2.S at low or high dose, single or two shots; a few received placebo; per-sample allocation not given. Sample collection was performed on day 63 after the first vaccine or placebo injection. Using immunoSEQ multiplex PCR, the repertoire was profiled, and TCRdb retains in-frame clones only, with some absent. The table has some 340,000 clones, just under 85% seen once. The input for sequencing was peripheral blood, taken in a trial of Ad26.COV2.S vaccine versus placebo. The receptors shown here come from a person between 18 and 65 years old who received the Ad26.COV2.S COVID-19 vaccine or a placebo.

The chain carries TRBV12-3 or TRBV12-4 and TRBJ1-1; a weak D match, TRBD1 (5 bases). The CDR3 has 13 amino acids. V was shortened by 3 bases and J by 5 bases, with 10 bases between the two germline ends. The CDR3 DNA reads TGTGCCAGCAGTTTGAGGGGACGGACTGAAGCTTTCTTT. This gives the protein CASSLRGRTEAFF.

The chain uses TRBV4-2 and TRBJ2-3; the match to TRBD1 covers 12 bases. J was trimmed by 4 bases and V by 4 bases; bases with no gene match: 9. Germline CDR1 LGHNA, CDR2 YNFKEQ. This CDR3 comprises 17 residues. The CDR3 protein is CASSPQPGTGGPDTQYF. DNA for the CDR3: TGTGCCAGCAGCCCCCAGCCGGGGACAGGGGGCCCAGATACGCAGTATTTT.

Sample share makes this clone large. The V gene is TRBV5-5, the J gene TRBJ1-2; D is unclear. From germline, CDR1 is SGHKS and CDR2 YYEKEE (reference sequence). The germline V and J ends were trimmed by 0 bases and 3 bases, with 6 bases remaining between them. The CDR3 runs 13 residues. CDR3 nucleotides: TGTGCCAGCAGCTTGGGGACGGACTATGGCTACACCTTC. Its translation is CASSLGTDYGYTF. Full variable domain (missing parts from reference TRBV5-5 and TRBJ1-2): DAGVTQSPTHLIKTRGQQVTLRCSPISGHKSVSWYQQVLGQGPQFIFQYYEKEERGRGNFPDRFSARQFPNYSSELNVNALLLGDSALYLCASSLGTDYGYTFGSGTRLTVV.

The genes are TRBV25-1 and TRBJ2-2; D gene ambiguous. The germline V and J ends were trimmed by 0 bases and 6 bases, with 5 bases remaining between them. Germline V gene sequence: CDR1 MGHDK, CDR2 SYGVNS. This CDR3 contains 13 residues. The DNA for the CDR3 is TGTGCCAGCAGTGAATATGTTGCCGGGGAGCTGTTTTTT. Its translation is CASSEYVAGELFF.

The chain employs TRBV28 and TRBJ2-7; 7 bases match TRBD1. This CDR3 is built from 13 residues. Germline loops: CDR1 MDHEN, CDR2 SYDVKM. J was trimmed by 2 bases and V by 7 bases; bases with no gene match: 5. The CDR3 is CASTRDSTYEQYF. Here the CDR3 DNA reads TGTGCCAGCACCAGGGACAGTACCTACGAGCAGTACTTC.

CDR3 sequence reads: CASSAGTGVTYEQYF. The DNA of the CDR3 is TGTGCCAGCAGCGCCGGGACAGGGGTAACCTACGAGCAGTACTTC. V and J are TRBV6-4 and TRBJ2-7, with 10 bases identical to TRBD1. The J segment lost 2 bases and the V segment lost 6 bases, leaving 7 bases of the junction unmatched. The CDR3 covers 15 residues. Germline lookup yields CDR1 MRHNA and CDR2 SNTAGT.

The chain carries TRBV5-8 and TRBJ1-2; D is uncertain. Trimming pared 10 bases from V and 4 bases from J, leaving 26 bases between. This CDR3 has 16 residues. Germline loops: CDR1 SGHTS, CDR2 YDEGEE. The CDR3 sequence is CASTPWMAQLSYGYTF. In nucleotides, the CDR3 is TGTGCCTCTACCCCCTGGATGGCGCAACTTAGCTATGGCTACACCTTC.

CDR3 DNA sequence: TGTGCCAGCAGCGACCGTCCTCGGCAACCTACGAAGCAGTACTTC. Amino acid sequence: CASSDRPRQPTKQYF. The genes are TRBV5-6 and TRBJ2-7; the D is unclear. The CDR3 contains 15 residues. CDR1 is SGHDT and CDR2 is YYEEEE in the germline V gene. Trimming took 4 bases from V and 8 from J, leaving 22 bases between them.

The V call is TRBV13, the J call TRBJ1-3, with D uncertain. V was clipped by 2 bases and J by 0 bases, with 11 bases between them. This CDR3 contains 16 residues. Germline CDR1 reads PRHDT; CDR2 reads FYEKMQ (reference sequence). CDR3 sequence (DNA): TGTGCCAGCAGCTTATGGCAGCGAAGCTCTGGAAACACCATATATTTT. Residues: CASSLWQRSSGNTIYF.

The V gene is TRBV2, the J gene TRBJ2-3; D may be TRBD2 (6 bases). This CDR3 region has 14 residues. The V gene's germline CDR1 is SNHLY and CDR2 FYNNEI. Trimming left V 6 bases short and J 8 bases short, with 18 bases between. CDR3 DNA sequence: TGTGCCAGCAGCCCCCGCAGAGGGGAGGCTACGCAGTATTTT. Its translation is CASSPRRGEATQYF.

The rearrangement links TRBV2 to TRBJ2-7; D ambiguous. The germline gives CDR1 SNHLY, CDR2 FYNNEI. V dropped 6 bases and J dropped 5 bases, with 14 bases sitting between them. This CDR3 has 13 residues. CDR3 bases: TGTGCCAGCAGCGTAACGTGGGTCAACGAGCAGTACTTC. Its translation is CASSVTWVNEQYF.

The chain recombines TRBV18 with TRBJ1-1; possibly TRBD1 for D (6 bases). CDR3 length: 16 residues. The germline CDR1 and CDR2 sequences are KGHSH and LQKENI. V was cut by 0 bases and J by 0 bases, with 11 bases left in between. In DNA, the CDR3 is TGTGCCAGCTCACCACCGGACAGCCTTATGAACACTGAAGCTTTCTTT. Amino acids: CASSPPDSLMNTEAFF.

The chain uses TRBV5-6 and TRBJ2-1; 7 nucleotides agree with TRBD1. The CDR3 runs 15 residues. Looked up from germline, CDR1 is SGHDT and CDR2 is YYEEEE. With V trimmed by 5 bases and J by 1 base, 6 bases remained unmatched. The CDR3 nucleotides read TGTGCCAGCAGTCCCGGGACAGATTCCTACAATGAGCAGTTCTTC. Translation: CASSPGTDSYNEQFF.

J is TRBJ2-4 and V is TRBV19, with 8 bases lining up with TRBD2. Trimming removed 4 bases from V and 2 bases from J; junction bases left unmatched: 7. Germline CDR1 is LNHDA and CDR2 is SQIVND (reference sequence). This CDR3 is 16 amino acids long. Here the CDR3 DNA reads TGTGCCAGTAGTACTACGGGGGGGAGGTCCAAAAACATTCAGTACTTC. Its translation is CASSTTGGRSKNIQYF.

This clone showed up many times. The V gene is TRBV5-5, the J gene TRBJ1-2; D unclear. There are 15 residues in the CDR3. CDR1 SGHKS and CDR2 YYEKEE come from the germline V gene (reference sequence). V lost 3 bases to trimming and J lost 1 base, with 13 bases between them. The CDR3 is CASSWGVGSNYGYTF. Here the CDR3 DNA reads TGTGCCAGCAGCTGGGGAGTGGGCAGTAACTATGGCTACACCTTC.

The chain uses TRBV7-9 and TRBJ2-7, with D unresolved. Trimming took 2 bases from V and 3 from J, leaving 17 bases between them. The CDR3 covers 16 residues. Germline V gene lookup returns CDR1 SEHNR and CDR2 FQNEAQ (reference sequence). The CDR3 loop is CASSLFGQDAFYEQYF. The CDR3 DNA reads as TGTGCCAGCAGCTTATTCGGTCAAGACGCGTTCTACGAGCAGTACTTC.

V is TRBV19 and J is TRBJ1-1; tentative D call: TRBD1 (6 bases). V shed 3 bases and J shed 1 base, with 9 bases lying between them. This CDR3 has 14 residues. The germline gives CDR1 LNHDA, CDR2 SQIVND (reference sequence). The CDR3 DNA follows: TGTGCCAGTAGTATTGGCAGGGGGAACACTGAAGCTTTCTTT. It yields the protein CASSIGRGNTEAFF.

The chain couples TRBV4-1 to TRBJ1-5; tentatively, D is TRBD1 (5 bases). The ends were cut back, 6 bases at V and 4 bases at J, with 13 bases in the middle. Germline loops: CDR1 MGHRA, CDR2 YSYEKL. The CDR3 consists of 14 residues. Written as DNA, the CDR3 is TGCGCCAGCAGTCACAATTCAGGGAATCAGCCCCAGCATTTT. It specifies CASSHNSGNQPQHF.

The chain links TRBV9 to TRBJ1-5; 7 bases line up with TRBD1. CDR3 length: 13 amino acids. Per the germline V gene, CDR1 is SGDLS and CDR2 is YYNGEE. V lost 3 bases and J lost 7; bases outside the gene matches: 4. This CDR3 is CASSGTGAQPQHF. The CDR3 bases are TGTGCCAGCAGCGGTACAGGGGCCCAGCCCCAGCATTTT.